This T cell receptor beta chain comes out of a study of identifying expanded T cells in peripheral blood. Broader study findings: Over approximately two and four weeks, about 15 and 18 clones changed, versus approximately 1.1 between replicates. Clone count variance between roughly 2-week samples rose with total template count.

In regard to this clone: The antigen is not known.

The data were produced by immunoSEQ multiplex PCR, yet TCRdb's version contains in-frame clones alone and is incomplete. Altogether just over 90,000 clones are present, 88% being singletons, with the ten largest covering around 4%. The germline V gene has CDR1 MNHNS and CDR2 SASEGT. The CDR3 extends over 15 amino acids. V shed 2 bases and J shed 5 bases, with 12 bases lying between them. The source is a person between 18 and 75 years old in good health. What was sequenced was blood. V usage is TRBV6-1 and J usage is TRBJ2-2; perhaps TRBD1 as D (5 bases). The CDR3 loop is CASSESQDWTGELFF. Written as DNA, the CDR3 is TGTGCCAGCAGTGAATCACAGGATTGGACCGGGGAGCTGTTTTTT.